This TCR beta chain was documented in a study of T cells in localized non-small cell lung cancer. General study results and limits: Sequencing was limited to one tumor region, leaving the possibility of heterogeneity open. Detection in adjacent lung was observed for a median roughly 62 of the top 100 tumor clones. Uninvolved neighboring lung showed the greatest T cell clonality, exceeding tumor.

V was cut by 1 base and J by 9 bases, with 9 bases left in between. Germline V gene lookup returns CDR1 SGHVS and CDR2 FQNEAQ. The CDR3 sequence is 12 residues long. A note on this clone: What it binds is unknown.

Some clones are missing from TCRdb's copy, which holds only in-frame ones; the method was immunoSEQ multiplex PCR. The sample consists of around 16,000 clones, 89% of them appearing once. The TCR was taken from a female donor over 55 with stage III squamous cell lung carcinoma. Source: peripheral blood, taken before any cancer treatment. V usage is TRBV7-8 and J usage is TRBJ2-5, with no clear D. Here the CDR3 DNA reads TGTGCCAGCAGCTTAGTTGATGGAGCCCAGTACTTC. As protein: CASSLVDGAQYF.